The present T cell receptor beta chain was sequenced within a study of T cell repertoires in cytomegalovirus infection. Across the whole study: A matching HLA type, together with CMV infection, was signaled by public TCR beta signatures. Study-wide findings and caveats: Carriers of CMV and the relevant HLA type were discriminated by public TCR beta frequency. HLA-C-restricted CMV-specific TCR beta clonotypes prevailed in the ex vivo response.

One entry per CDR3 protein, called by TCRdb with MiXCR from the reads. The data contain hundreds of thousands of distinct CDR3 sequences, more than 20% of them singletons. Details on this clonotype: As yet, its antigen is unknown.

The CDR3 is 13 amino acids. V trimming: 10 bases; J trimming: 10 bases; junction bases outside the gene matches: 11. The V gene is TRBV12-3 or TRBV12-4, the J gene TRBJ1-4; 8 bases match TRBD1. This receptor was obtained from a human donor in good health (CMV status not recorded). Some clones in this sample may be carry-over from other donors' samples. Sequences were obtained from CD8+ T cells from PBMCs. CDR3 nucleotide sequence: TGTGCCACCTTGAAGACAGGGGAAGCAAAACTGTTTTTT. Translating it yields CATLKTGEAKLFF.